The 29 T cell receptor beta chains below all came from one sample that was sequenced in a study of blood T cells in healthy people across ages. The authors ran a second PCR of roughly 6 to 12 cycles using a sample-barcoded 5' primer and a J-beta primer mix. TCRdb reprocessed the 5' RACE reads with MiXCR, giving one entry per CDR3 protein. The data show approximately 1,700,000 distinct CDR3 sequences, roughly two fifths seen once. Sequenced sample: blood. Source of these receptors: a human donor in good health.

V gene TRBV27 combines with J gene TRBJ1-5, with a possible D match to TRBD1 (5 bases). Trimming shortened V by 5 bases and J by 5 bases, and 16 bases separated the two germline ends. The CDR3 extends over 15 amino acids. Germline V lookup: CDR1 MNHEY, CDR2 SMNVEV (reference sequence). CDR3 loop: CASSPRDGGYQPQHF. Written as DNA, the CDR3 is TGTGCCAGCAGTCCACGGGACGGCGGTTATCAGCCCCAGCATTTT.

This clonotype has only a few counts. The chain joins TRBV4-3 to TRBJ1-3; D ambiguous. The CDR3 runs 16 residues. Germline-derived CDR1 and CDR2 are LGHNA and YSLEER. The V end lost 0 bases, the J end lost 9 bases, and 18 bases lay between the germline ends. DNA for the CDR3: TGCGCCAGCAGCCAAGATAGCGACCGGGGTACTAGCACCATATATTTT. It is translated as CASSQDSDRGTSTIYF.

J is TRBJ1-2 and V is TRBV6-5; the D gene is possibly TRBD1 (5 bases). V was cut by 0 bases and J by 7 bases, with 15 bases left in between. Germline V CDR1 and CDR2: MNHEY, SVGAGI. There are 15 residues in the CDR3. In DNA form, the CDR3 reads TGTGCCAGCAGTTACTCGAGCAGGGTGAGCGGTGGCTACACCTTC. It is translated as CASSYSSRVSGGYTF.

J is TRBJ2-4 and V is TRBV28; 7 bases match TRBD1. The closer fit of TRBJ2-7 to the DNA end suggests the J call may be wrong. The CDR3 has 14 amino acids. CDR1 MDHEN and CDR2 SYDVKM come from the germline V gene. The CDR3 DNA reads TGTGCCAGCAGCGCACAGGGGCCGACTAACGAGCAGTACTTC. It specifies CASSAQGPTNEQYF.

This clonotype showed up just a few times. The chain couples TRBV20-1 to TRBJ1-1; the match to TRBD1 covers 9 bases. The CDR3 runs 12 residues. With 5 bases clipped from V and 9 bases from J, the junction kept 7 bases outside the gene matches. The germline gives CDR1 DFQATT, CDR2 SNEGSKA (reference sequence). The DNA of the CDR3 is TGCAGTGCTCTAAGGGACAGGGCAAAAGCTTTCTTT. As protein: CSALRDRAKAFF.

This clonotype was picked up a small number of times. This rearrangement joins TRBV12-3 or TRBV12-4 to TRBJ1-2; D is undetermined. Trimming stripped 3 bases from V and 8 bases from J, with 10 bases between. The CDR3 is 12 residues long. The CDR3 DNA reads TGTGCCAGCAGTTTCGCCGAGAGGGGCTACACCTTC. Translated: CASSFAERGYTF.

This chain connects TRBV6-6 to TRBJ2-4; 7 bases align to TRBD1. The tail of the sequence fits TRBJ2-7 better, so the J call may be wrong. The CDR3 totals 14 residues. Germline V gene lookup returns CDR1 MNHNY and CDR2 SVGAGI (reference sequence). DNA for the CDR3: TGTGCCAGCACCAGTACAGGGGTTTCCTACGAGCAGTACTTC. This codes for CASTSTGVSYEQYF.

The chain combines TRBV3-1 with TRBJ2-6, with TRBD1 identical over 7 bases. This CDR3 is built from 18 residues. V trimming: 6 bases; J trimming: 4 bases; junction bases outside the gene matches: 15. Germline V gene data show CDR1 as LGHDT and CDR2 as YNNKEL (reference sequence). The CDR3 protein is CASRGTATLYWGANVLTF. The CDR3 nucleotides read TGTGCCAGCAGGGGGACAGCCACGTTATATTGGGGGGCCAACGTCCTGACTTTC. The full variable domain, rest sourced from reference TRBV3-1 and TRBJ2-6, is DTAVSQTPKYLVTQMGNDKSIKCEQNLGHDTMYWYKQDSKKFLKIMFSYNNKELIINETVPNRFSPKSPDKAHLNLHINSLELGDSAVYFCASRGTATLYWGANVLTFGAGSRLTVL.

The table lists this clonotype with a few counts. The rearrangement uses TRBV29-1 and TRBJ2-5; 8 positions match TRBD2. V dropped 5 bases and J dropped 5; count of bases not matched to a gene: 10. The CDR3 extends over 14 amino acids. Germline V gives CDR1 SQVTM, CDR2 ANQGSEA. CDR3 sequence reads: CSVSIAGSLETQYF. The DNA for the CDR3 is TGCAGCGTTTCAATAGCGGGGTCCCTTGAGACCCAGTACTTC.

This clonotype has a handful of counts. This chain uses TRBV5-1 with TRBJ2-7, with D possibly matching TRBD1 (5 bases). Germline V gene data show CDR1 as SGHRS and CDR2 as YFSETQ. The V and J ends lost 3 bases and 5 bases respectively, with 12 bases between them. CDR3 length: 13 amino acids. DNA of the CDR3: TGCGCCAGCAGCTCTCCTCAGGGTCACGAGCAGTACTTC. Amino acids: CASSSPQGHEQYF.

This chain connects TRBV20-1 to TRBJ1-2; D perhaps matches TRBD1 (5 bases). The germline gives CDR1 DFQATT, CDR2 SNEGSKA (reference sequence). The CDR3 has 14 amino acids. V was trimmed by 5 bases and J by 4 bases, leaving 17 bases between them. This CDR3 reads CSARNRGASYGYTF. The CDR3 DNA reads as TGCAGTGCTCGAAATCGTGGGGCTTCCTATGGCTACACCTTC.

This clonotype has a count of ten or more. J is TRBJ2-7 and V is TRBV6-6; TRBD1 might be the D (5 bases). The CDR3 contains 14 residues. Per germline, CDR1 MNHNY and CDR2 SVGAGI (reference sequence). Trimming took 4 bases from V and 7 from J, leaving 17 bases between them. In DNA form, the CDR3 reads TGTGCCAGCAGTTCCGCGACACAGGAGTCAGAGCAGTACTTC. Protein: CASSSATQESEQYF.

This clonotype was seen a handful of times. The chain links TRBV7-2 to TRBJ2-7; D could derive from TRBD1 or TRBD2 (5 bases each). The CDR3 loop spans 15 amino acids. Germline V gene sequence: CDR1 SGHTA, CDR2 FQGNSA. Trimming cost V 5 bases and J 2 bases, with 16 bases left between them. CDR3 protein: CASSRSGTQTYEQYF. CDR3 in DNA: TGTGCCAGCAGCCGCTCTGGGACGCAGACCTACGAGCAGTACTTC.

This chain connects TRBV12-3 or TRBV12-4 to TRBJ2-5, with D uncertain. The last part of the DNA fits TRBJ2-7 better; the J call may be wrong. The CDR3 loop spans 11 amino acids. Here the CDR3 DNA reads TGTGCCAGCAGGGCGCTGAACGAGCAGTACTTC. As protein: CASRALNEQYF.

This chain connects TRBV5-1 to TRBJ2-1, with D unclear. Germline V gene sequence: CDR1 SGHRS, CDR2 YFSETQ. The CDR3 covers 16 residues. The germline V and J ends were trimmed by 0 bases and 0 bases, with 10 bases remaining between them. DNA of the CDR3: TGCGCCAGCAGCTTGGGCAGGTGGGACTCCTACAATGAGCAGTTCTTC. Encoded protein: CASSLGRWDSYNEQFF.

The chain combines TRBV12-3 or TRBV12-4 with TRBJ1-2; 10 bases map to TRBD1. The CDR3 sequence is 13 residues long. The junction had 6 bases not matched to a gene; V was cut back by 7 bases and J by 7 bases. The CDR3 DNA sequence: TGTGCCAGCACCCTGACAGGGGGCCGTGGCTACACCTTC. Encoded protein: CASTLTGGRGYTF.

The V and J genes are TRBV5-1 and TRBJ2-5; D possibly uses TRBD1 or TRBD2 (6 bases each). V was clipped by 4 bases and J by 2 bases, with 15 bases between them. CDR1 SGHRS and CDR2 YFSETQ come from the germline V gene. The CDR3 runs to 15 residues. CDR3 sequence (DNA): TGCGCCAGCAGCGCGCGTGGGGGGCAGCAAGAGACCCAGTACTTC. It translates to CASSARGGQQETQYF.

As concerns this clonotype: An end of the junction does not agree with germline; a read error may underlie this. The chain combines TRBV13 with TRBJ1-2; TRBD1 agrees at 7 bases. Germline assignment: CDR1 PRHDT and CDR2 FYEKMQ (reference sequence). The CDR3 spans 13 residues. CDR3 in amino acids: CASSFTQGYGHTF. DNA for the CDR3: TGTGCCAGCAGCTTTACACAGGGGTATGGCCACACCTTC.

The CDR3 DNA sequence: TGTGCCAGCAGCCAAGATCTAACAGGGGAGAATGGGCAGTACTTC. Its protein is CASSQDLTGENGQYF. The chain couples TRBV3-1 to TRBJ2-7; 7 nucleotides match TRBD1. This CDR3 region has 15 residues. Per germline, CDR1 LGHDT and CDR2 YNNKEL (reference sequence). V was pared by 0 bases and J by 9 bases, with 11 bases of the junction left unmatched.

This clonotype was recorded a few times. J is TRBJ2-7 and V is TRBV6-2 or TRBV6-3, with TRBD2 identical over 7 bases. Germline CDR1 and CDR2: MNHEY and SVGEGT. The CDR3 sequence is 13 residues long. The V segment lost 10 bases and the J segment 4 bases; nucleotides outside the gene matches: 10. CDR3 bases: TGTGCCACCGGGGGGTATGGAGAGTACGAGCAGTACTTC. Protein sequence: CATGGYGEYEQYF.

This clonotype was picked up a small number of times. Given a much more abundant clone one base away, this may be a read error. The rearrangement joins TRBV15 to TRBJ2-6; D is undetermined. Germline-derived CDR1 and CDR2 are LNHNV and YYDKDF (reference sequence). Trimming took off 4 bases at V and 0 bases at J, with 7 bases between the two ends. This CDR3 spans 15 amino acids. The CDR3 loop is CATSMDDSGANVLTF. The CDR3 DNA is TGTGCCACCAGCATGGACGACTCTGGGGCCAACGTCCTGACTTTC.

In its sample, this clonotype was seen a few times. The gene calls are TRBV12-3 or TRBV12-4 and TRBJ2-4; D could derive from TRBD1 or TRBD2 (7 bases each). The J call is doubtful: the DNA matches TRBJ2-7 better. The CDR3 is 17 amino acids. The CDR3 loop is CASSPYRGGLLGNEQYF. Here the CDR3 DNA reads TGTGCCAGCAGCCCTTACAGGGGAGGGCTTTTAGGTAACGAGCAGTACTTC.

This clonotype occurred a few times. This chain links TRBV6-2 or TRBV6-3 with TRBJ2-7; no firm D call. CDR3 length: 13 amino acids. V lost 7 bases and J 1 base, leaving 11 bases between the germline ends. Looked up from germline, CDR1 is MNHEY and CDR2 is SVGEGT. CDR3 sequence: CASIPDGSYEQYF. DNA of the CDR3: TGTGCCAGCATTCCTGATGGATCCTACGAGCAGTACTTC.

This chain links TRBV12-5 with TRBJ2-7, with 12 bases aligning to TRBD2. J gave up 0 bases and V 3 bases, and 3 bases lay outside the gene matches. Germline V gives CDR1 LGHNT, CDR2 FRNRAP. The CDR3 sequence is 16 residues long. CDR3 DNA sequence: TGTGCTAGTGGTTTCGGACTAGCGGGGCGCTCCTACGAGCAGTACTTC. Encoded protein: CASGFGLAGRSYEQYF.

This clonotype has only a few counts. CDR3 sequence reads: CASKETGGYNEQFF. The CDR3 nucleotides are TGCGCCAGCAAGGAGACAGGGGGGTACAATGAGCAGTTCTTC. This chain links TRBV5-1 with TRBJ2-1; 9 bases fit TRBD1. V trimming: 6 bases; J trimming: 4 bases; junction bases outside the gene matches: 5. From germline, CDR1 is SGHRS and CDR2 YFSETQ. The CDR3 runs 14 residues.

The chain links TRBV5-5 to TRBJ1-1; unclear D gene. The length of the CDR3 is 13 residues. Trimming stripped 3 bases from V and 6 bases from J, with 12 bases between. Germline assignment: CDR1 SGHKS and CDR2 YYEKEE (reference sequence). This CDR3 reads CASSSGLASEAFF. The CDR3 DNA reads TGTGCCAGCAGCTCCGGGCTGGCCTCTGAAGCTTTCTTT.

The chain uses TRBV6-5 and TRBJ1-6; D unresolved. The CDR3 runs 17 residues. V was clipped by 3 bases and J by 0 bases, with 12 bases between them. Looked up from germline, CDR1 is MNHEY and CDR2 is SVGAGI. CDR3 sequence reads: CASSYVPLRSYNSPLHF. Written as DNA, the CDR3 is TGTGCCAGCAGTTATGTGCCTCTCCGCTCCTATAATTCACCCCTCCACTTT.

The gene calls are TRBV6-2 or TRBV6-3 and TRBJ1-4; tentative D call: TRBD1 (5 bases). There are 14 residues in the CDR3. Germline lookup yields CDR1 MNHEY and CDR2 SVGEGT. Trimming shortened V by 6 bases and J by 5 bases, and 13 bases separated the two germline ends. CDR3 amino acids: CASSPTARNEKLFF. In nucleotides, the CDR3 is TGTGCCAGCAGCCCGACAGCTAGGAATGAAAAACTGTTTTTT.

CDR3 nucleotides: TGTGCCAGCAGTTCGACAGGGGGCATCGACACCTTC. Protein sequence: CASSSTGGIDTF. The gene calls are TRBV12-3 or TRBV12-4 and TRBJ1-2; TRBD1 matches at 10 bases. After removal of 4 bases from V and 12 bases from J, the junction contained 5 bases not matched to a gene. The CDR3 extends over 12 amino acids.